The clone carrying this TCR beta chain was detected ten times or more. Libraries of bulk TCR were made by previously described methods (with listed TCR primers). TCRdb ran MiXCR on the PCR reads and lists one entry per CDR3 protein. This table holds 300,000 to 350,000 distinct CDR3 sequences, about 22% found once. This record belongs to a study of molecular identifiers for immune sequencing clone quantification. Germline assignment: CDR1 LGHNT and CDR2 FRNRAP. The length of the CDR3 is 15 residues. With 0 bases removed from V and 1 base from J, the gap between germline ends came to 9 bases. The V gene is TRBV12-5, the J gene TRBJ1-1; unclear D gene. The sequence was collected from a human donor in good health. Some libraries in this study had Jurkat cell RNA spiked in. The sample taken for sequencing was naive CD8+ T cells from blood, with Jurkat cell RNA spiked in. Documented subset: FACS-sorted CD8+CD4-CCR7+CD45RA+ naive T cells. This CDR3 reads CASGLVGGANTEAFF. In DNA, the CDR3 is TGTGCTAGTGGTTTGGTGGGAGGAGCGAACACTGAAGCTTTCTTT.